Listed here is a single TCR beta chain. As yet, its antigen is unknown. The data were produced by immunoSEQ multiplex PCR, yet TCRdb's version contains in-frame clones alone and is incomplete. The sample consists of 90,000 to 100,000 clones, 86% of them appearing once. The V end lost 6 bases, the J end lost 0 bases, and 14 bases lay between the germline ends. CDR1 is SNHLY and CDR2 is FYNNEI in the germline V gene. This CDR3 has 15 residues. This sample is drawn from a study of graft-versus-host responses after intestinal transplantation. Study-level results: High graft-versus-host to host-versus-graft clonal ratios were seen in allografts of patients with graft-donor T cell macrochimerism.

The clonotype was recovered from a human patient who received an intestinal transplant, so some T cells may come from the graft donor. The material sequenced was PBMCs, taken 255 days after intestinal transplant. The genes are TRBV2 and TRBJ1-1, with D perhaps matching TRBD1 (5 bases). CDR3 nucleotide sequence: TGTGCCAGCAGCGTCCACCAGGGTATGAACACTGAAGCTTTCTTT. Translation gives CASSVHQGMNTEAFF.